This is a list of T cell receptor beta chains from one sample in a study of blood T cell repertoires in COVID-19. Profiled with immunoSEQ multiplex PCR; TCRdb holds only in-frame clones, not every one. The profile shows under 60,000 clones, more than 70% of them singletons. Sequencing input: peripheral blood. These receptors were taken from a woman of 80 years or more with acute or convalescent COVID-19. The CDR3 runs from the conserved cysteine through the conserved F or W. Each record gives: clone size, V gene, CDR3 length, D gene, J gene, CDR3 DNA, CDR3 protein. A D gene is named only where the DNA matches it firmly. Clone size is stated in some rows and not others, as once, few, many or a class when expanded.

NA	TRBV2	16	NA	TRBJ1-6	TGTGCCAGCAGTGAGAGGAGAGCCTTAGCCAATTCACCCCTCCACTTT	CASSERRALANSPLHF
NA	TRBV11-3	13	NA	TRBJ2-3	TGTGCCAGCAGCTTAAGAGGGAGGCGCACGCAGTATTTT	CASSLRGRRTQYF
NA	TRBV5-1	14	NA	TRBJ1-2	TGCGCCAGCAGCATTGGCGGGGGTATGGATGGCTACACCTTC	CASSIGGGMDGYTF
NA	TRBV11-2	15	NA	TRBJ2-6	TGTGCCAGCAGTTATGACTCTTCTGGGGCCAACGTCCTGACTTTC	CASSYDSSGANVLTF
NA	TRBV5-4	16	TRBD2	TRBJ2-3	TGTGCCAGCAGCTTGGGCGGGTCGGGGGGTTGGGATACGCAGTATTTT	CASSLGGSGGWDTQYF
NA	TRBV6-5	13	NA	TRBJ1-2	TGTGCCAGCAGTTACTCTGGGCAGGGTGGCTACACCTTC	CASSYSGQGGYTF
NA	TRBV7-7	14	TRBD1	TRBJ2-5	TGTGCTAGCAGCTTTACGACAGGGGACAGGACCCAGTACTTC	CASSFTTGDRTQYF
NA	TRBV7-9	14	TRBD2	TRBJ2-7	TGTGCCAGCAGCAGCGGGACTACGTTCTACGAGCAGTACTTC	CASSSGTTFYEQYF
NA	TRBV12-3/TRBV12-4	12	NA	TRBJ2-4	TGTGCCAGCAGTGGACCAGCGGACATTCAGTACTTC	CASSGPADIQYF
once	TRBV19	15	NA	TRBJ1-3	TGTGCCAGTAGTGCGGGGGCCCACTCTGGAAACACCATATATTTT	CASSAGAHSGNTIYF
NA	TRBV7-9	15	TRBD2	TRBJ2-2	TGTGCCAGCAGCCCCCGGACTAGCGGCACCGGGGAGCTGTTTTTT	CASSPRTSGTGELFF
few	TRBV10-3	14	NA	TRBJ1-1	TGTGCCATCAGTGATGGCAGAGCAGGGACTGAAGCTTTCTTT	CAISDGRAGTEAFF
NA	TRBV4-1	15	NA	TRBJ1-2	TGCGCCAGCAGCCAAGAAAGGGGCGTCAGGTATGGCTACACCTTC	CASSQERGVRYGYTF
NA	TRBV28	14	NA	TRBJ1-6	TGTGCCAGCAGTTTCGGACAGTCTAATTCACCCCTCCACTTT	CASSFGQSNSPLHF
NA	TRBV7-9	13	NA	TRBJ1-2	TGTGCCAGCAGCTTAGTAACAGGGTATGGCTACACCTTC	CASSLVTGYGYTF
NA	TRBV3-1/TRBV3-2	16	TRBD2	TRBJ2-5	TGTGCCAGCAGCCAAATGGCTAGCGGGGGGGCAGAGACCCAGTACTTC	CASSQMASGGAETQYF
NA	TRBV6-1	15	NA	TRBJ2-7	TGTGCCAGCAGTGACGGGGGGCCCACTAATTACGAGCAGTACTTC	CASSDGGPTNYEQYF
NA	TRBV5-4	15	TRBD1	TRBJ1-1	TGTGCCAGCAGCTCGTACCGGACAGGGAGGACTGAAGCTTTCTTT	CASSSYRTGRTEAFF
NA	TRBV25-1	14	TRBD1	TRBJ1-1	TGTGCCAGCAGTACCCTCGACAGGGCCCCTGAAGCTTTCTTT	CASSTLDRAPEAFF
NA	TRBV11-2	15	TRBD1	TRBJ2-7	TGTGCCAGCAGCTCTCCGGGACAGGGGATCGACGAGCAGTACTTC	CASSSPGQGIDEQYF
NA	TRBV29-1	12	TRBD1	TRBJ1-1	TGCAGCGGGACAGGGGCGAACACTGAAGCTTTCTTT	CSGTGANTEAFF
NA	TRBV7-8	14	NA	TRBJ2-1	TGTGCCAGCAGCCCTCTCTCGTACTACAATGAGCAGTTCTTC	CASSPLSYYNEQFF
NA	TRBV5-4	17	NA	TRBJ2-3	TGTGCCAGCAGCCTGCAGGGGGGCGGCGTTCGCACAGATACGCAGTATTTT	CASSLQGGGVRTDTQYF
NA	TRBV29-1	11	TRBD1	TRBJ1-1	TGCAGCGTTACACGACAGGGAAGGGCTTTCTTT	CSVTRQGRAFF
NA	TRBV11-2	14	TRBD1	TRBJ1-2	TGTGCCAGCAGCTCCCGGGACAGGGGGCATGGCTACACCTTC	CASSSRDRGHGYTF
NA	TRBV27	16	NA	TRBJ2-1	TGTGCCAGCAGTATTTACTACGACAGCGACTACAATGAGCAGTTCTTC	CASSIYYDSDYNEQFF
NA	TRBV5-1	12	NA	TRBJ2-3	TGCGCCAGCAGCTCCGGCAGGGATACGCAGTATTTT	CASSSGRDTQYF
NA	TRBV19	17	TRBD1	TRBJ1-6	TGTGCCAGTAGTTCCCAAAGACAGGGCTCGCTCTCTTCACCCCTCCACTTT	CASSSQRQGSLSSPLHF
NA	TRBV3-1/TRBV3-2	13	NA	TRBJ2-5	TGTGCCAGCAGCGGCAGGGGCCAGGAGACCCAGTACTTC	CASSGRGQETQYF
NA	TRBV3-1/TRBV3-2	14	NA	TRBJ2-2	TGTGCCAGCAGCCAAGATTGGGCGTCCCGGGAGCTGTTTTTT	CASSQDWASRELFF
NA	TRBV9	14	NA	TRBJ1-1	TGTGCCAGCAGCGTAGGCGACAGGAACACTGAAGCTTTCTTT	CASSVGDRNTEAFF
NA	TRBV3-1/TRBV3-2	14	NA	TRBJ2-5	TGTGCCAGCAGCCAACTACGGGATGTTGAGACCCAGTACTTC	CASSQLRDVETQYF
NA	TRBV6-1	13	NA	TRBJ2-1	TGTGCCAGCAGTGAGCAGTACGACAATGAGCAGTTCTTC	CASSEQYDNEQFF
NA	TRBV5-8	15	NA	TRBJ2-7	TGTGCCAGCAGCTTGACGTGGGGCCCGACCTACGAGCAGTACTTC	CASSLTWGPTYEQYF
once	TRBV7-8	12	NA	TRBJ1-4	TGTGCCAGCAGCCCCCTGAATGAAAAACTGTTTTTT	CASSPLNEKLFF